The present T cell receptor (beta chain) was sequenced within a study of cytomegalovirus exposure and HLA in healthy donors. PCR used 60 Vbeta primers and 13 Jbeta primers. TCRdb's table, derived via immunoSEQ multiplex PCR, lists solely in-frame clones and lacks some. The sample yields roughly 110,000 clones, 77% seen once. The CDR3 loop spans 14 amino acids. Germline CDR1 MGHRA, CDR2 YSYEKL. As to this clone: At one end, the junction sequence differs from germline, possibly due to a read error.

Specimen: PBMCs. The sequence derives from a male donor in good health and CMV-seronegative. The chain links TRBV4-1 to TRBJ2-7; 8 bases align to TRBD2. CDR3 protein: CASSQDRSSGERNF. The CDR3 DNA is TGCGCCAGCAGCCAAGATAGGAGTAGCGGGGAGAGGAACTTC.